This is a list of T cell receptor beta chains from one sample in a study of shared clonotypes between healthy human individuals. Here immunoSEQ multiplex PCR was the method, and the copy in TCRdb shows in-frame clones only, minus some. In the table there are more than 1,200,000 clones, around 98.5% of which are singletons. Source material: naive CD4+ T cells sorted from blood. The receptor source for this set is a man aged 30 to 45 in good health. Both conserved end residues are part of each CDR3. A D gene is named only where the DNA matches it firmly.

>TRBD1|TRBV5-4|TRBJ1-2
TGTGCCAGCAGCTTCCCGCCGGGACAGATCTATGGCTACACCTTC
CASSFPPGQIYGYTF
>TRBD1|TRBV28|TRBJ1-5
TGTGCCAGCAGTTTTACCCAGGGACAGGGGGCTCAGCCCCAGCATTTT
CASSFTQGQGAQPQHF
>TRBD1|TRBV10-2|TRBJ1-1
TGCGCCAGCAGTGGAGGGGGCTTCACTGAAGCTTTCTTT
CASSGGGFTEAFF
>.|TRBV19|TRBJ1-5
TGTGCCAGTAGCATGCGACGGAATGGAAATCAGCCCCAGCATTTT
CASSMRRNGNQPQHF
>.|TRBV6-5|TRBJ2-7
TGTGCCAGCAGTTACTCGAGCCTTATCTCTCCCGAGCAGTACTTC
CASSYSSLISPEQYF
>.|TRBV5-5|TRBJ2-3
TGTGCCAGCAGACCCGATCGTCTAGATACGCAGTATTTT
CASRPDRLDTQYF
>TRBD2|TRBV29-1|TRBJ2-7
TGCAGCGTTGGCCCGGGACTAGCGGGAGGAGGCTACGAGCAGTACTTC
CSVGPGLAGGGYEQYF
>TRBD1|TRBV9|TRBJ1-5
TGTGCCAGCAGCGTGGGACAGCTCAATCAGCCCCAGCATTTT
CASSVGQLNQPQHF
>.|TRBV13|TRBJ2-7
TGTGCCAGCAGCTTAGGGCCAGCGGACTACGAGCAGTACTTC
CASSLGPADYEQYF
>.|TRBV7-6|TRBJ2-3
TGTGCCAGCAGCTTAGCGCAAGGGAGCACAGATACGCAGTATTTT
CASSLAQGSTDTQYF
>.|TRBV9|TRBJ2-1
TGTGCCAGCAGCGTAGATGCGGGAAGGTACAATGAGCAGTTCTTC
CASSVDAGRYNEQFF
>.|TRBV10-1|TRBJ2-3
TGCGCCAGCAGTGCCAGATTCACAGATACGCAGTATTTT
CASSARFTDTQYF
>.|TRBV11-2|TRBJ2-1
TGTGCCAGCAGCTTAGAGTCTGCCGCCTACAATGAGCAGTTCTTC
CASSLESAAYNEQFF
>.|TRBV14|TRBJ1-1
TGTGCCAGCAGCCTGACGGGACGGATGAACACTGAAGCTTTCTTT
CASSLTGRMNTEAFF